This T cell receptor (beta chain) comes out of a study of blood T cell repertoires in COVID-19. This clone is labeled medium-sized. Clones were sequenced by immunoSEQ multiplex PCR, and TCRdb holds only the in-frame ones, with some missing. This sample carries 150,000 to 200,000 clones, approximately 79% of them seen once, and the ten largest clones take about 3%. The TCR originated in a woman of 80 years or more with acute or convalescent COVID-19. The sample taken for sequencing was peripheral blood.

The CDR3 region has the DNA TGTGCCATCAGTGAGTCCCGGGACAGCCAAGAGACCCAGTACTTC. Translated: CAISESRDSQETQYF. This rearrangement joins TRBV10-3 to TRBJ2-5, with 7 bases fitting TRBD1. Germline CDR1 ENHRY, CDR2 SYGVKD. The ends lost 0 bases at V and 1 base at J; junction bases unmatched: 2. CDR3 length: 15 residues.